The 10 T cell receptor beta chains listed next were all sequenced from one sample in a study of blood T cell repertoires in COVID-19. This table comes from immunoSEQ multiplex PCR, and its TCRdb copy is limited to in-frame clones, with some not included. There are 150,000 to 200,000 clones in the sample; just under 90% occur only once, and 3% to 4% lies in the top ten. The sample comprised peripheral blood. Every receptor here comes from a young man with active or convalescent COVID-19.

CDR3 coding DNA: TGTGCCTGTATTGTATCAGGGGGCCAGTTTGGCTACACCTTC. It is translated as CACIVSGGQFGYTF. This sequence joins TRBV6-6 and TRBJ1-2; 8 positions agree with TRBD1. Germline CDR1 and CDR2: MNHNY and SVGAGI (reference sequence). The J segment lost 7 bases and the V segment lost 11 bases, leaving 15 bases of the junction unmatched. The CDR3 has 14 amino acids.

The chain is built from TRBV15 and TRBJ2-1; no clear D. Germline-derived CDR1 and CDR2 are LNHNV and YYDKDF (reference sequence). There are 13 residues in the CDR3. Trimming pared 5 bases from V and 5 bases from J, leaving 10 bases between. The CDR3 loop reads CATSGTRNNEQFF. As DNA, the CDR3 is TGTGCCACCAGCGGCACCAGAAACAATGAGCAGTTCTTC. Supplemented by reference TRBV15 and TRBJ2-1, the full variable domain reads DAMVIQNPRYQVTQFGKPVTLSCSQTLNHNVMYWYQQKSSQAPKLLFHYYDKDFNNEADTPDNFQSRRPNTSFCFLDIRSPGLGDTAMYLCATSGTRNNEQFFGPGTRLTVL.

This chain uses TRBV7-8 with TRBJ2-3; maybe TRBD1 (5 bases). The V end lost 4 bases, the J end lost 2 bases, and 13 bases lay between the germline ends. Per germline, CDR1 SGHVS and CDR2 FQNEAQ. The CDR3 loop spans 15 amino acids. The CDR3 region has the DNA TGTGCCAGCAGCTCGCAGGGCCAGGACACAGATACGCAGTATTTT. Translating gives CASSSQGQDTDTQYF.

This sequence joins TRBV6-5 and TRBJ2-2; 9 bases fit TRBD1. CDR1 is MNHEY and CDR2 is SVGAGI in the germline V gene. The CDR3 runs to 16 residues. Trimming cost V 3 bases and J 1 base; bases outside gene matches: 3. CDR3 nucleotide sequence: TGTGCCAGCAGTTATGGGGGACAGGGGAACACCGGGGAGCTGTTTTTT. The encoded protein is CASSYGGQGNTGELFF.

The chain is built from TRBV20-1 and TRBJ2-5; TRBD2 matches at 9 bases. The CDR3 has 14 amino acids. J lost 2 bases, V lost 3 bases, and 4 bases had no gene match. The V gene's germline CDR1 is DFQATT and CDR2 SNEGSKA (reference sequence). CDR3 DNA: TGCAGTGCTAGTCGGCTAGCGGGGCAAGAGACCCAGTACTTC. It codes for CSASRLAGQETQYF.

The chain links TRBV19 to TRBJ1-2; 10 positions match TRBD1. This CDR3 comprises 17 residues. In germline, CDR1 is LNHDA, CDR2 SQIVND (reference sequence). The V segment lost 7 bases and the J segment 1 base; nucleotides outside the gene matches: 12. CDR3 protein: CASTSPGQGKSNYGYTF. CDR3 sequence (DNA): TGTGCCAGTACTTCCCCGGGACAGGGGAAAAGTAACTATGGCTACACCTTC.

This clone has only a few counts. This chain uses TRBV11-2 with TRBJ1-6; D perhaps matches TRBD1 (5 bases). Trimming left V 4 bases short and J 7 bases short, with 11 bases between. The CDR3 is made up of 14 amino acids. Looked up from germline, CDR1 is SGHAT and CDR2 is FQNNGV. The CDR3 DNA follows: TGTGCCAGCAGCTATCAGGGCAGAAATTCACCCCTCCACTTT. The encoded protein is CASSYQGRNSPLHF.

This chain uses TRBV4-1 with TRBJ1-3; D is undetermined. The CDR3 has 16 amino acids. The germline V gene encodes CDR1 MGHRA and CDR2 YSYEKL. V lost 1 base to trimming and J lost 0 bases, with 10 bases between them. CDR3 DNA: TGCGCCAGCAGCCAAGTCCCCGGTTACTCTGGAAACACCATATATTTT. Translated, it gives CASSQVPGYSGNTIYF.

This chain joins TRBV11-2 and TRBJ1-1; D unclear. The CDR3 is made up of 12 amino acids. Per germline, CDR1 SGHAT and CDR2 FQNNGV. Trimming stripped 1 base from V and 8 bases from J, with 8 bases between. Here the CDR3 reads CASSLVWEEAFF. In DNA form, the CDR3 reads TGTGCCAGCAGCTTAGTGTGGGAGGAAGCTTTCTTT.

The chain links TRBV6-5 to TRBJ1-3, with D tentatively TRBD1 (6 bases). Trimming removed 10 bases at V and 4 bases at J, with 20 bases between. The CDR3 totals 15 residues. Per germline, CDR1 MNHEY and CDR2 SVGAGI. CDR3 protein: CATLHPGGRGNTIYF. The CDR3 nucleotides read TGTGCCACTCTGCACCCGGGGGGCCGGGGAAACACCATATATTTT.